This TCR beta chain derives from a study of blood T cell repertoires in COVID-19. Clones were read by immunoSEQ multiplex PCR, and TCRdb kept only the in-frame ones, dropping some. This table has 200,000 to 300,000 clones, around 90% appearing once. Sequenced sample: PBMCs or T cells enriched from blood (not recorded which). This receptor was identified in a middle-aged woman who had been exposed to COVID-19.

The CDR3 reads CANDRQENTEAFF. The CDR3 DNA sequence: TGTGCCAACGATAGACAGGAGAACACTGAAGCTTTCTTT. This chain uses TRBV6-4 with TRBJ1-1; D possibly corresponds to TRBD1 (6 bases). The length of the CDR3 is 13 residues. V shed 10 bases and J shed 1 base, with 13 bases lying between them. Germline V gives CDR1 MRHNA, CDR2 SNTAGT.